The 4 T cell receptor beta chains reported below all come from one sample, sequenced in a study of T-cell reconstitution after alpha-beta-depleted transplantation in children. This sample's TCRbeta library carried unique molecular identifier barcodes. TCRdb re-analysed the PCR reads in MiXCR, keeping a single row per CDR3 protein. The repertoire holds just over 950,000 distinct CDR3 sequences, with 25% to 30% as singletons. Sequences were derived from PBMCs, mostly from graft donor cells, sampled 360 days after TCRalphabeta/CD19-depleted stem cell transplant. The receptors come from a boy under two years old who had a stem cell transplant for SCID, so the T cells may come from the graft donor.

This clonotype was observed a few times. J is TRBJ1-5 and V is TRBV4-3, with D possibly TRBD1 on 5 matching bases. The length of the CDR3 is 16 residues. Germline assignment: CDR1 LGHNA and CDR2 YSLEER. V lost 0 bases, J lost 2 bases, and 11 bases lay in between. CDR3 sequence (DNA): TGCGCCAGCAGCCAAGAGGCAGCGGGGGGCAATCAGCCCCAGCATTTT. Protein: CASSQEAAGGNQPQHF.

V usage is TRBV7-9 and J usage is TRBJ1-1, with D possibly being TRBD1 (5 bases). The germline gives CDR1 SEHNR, CDR2 FQNEAQ (reference sequence). Trimming removed 4 bases from V and 1 base from J, with 10 bases in between. The CDR3 is 14 amino acids. DNA for the CDR3: TGTGCCAGCAGCTCCAATGGACAGAACACTGAAGCTTTCTTT. Its translation: CASSSNGQNTEAFF.

The CDR3 nucleotides are TGCGCCAGCAGCCAAGACGTAGCGGGGGATCGTGAGCAGTTCTTC. Its protein product is CASSQDVAGDREQFF. The V gene is TRBV4-1, the J gene TRBJ2-1, with 9 bases identical to TRBD2. Trimming removed 0 bases from V and 9 bases from J; junction bases left unmatched: 6. The CDR3 totals 15 residues. The germline V gene has CDR1 MGHRA and CDR2 YSYEKL.

The chain links TRBV28 to TRBJ2-1, with 9 bases matching TRBD2. Germline V gene lookup returns CDR1 MDHEN and CDR2 SYDVKM. The CDR3 runs 14 residues. V shed 3 bases, J shed 9 bases, and the junction held 6 bases outside the gene matches. The CDR3 coding sequence is TGTGCCAGCAGTTTGTCCGCTAGCGGGGCTGAGCAGTTCTTC. Its translation: CASSLSASGAEQFF.